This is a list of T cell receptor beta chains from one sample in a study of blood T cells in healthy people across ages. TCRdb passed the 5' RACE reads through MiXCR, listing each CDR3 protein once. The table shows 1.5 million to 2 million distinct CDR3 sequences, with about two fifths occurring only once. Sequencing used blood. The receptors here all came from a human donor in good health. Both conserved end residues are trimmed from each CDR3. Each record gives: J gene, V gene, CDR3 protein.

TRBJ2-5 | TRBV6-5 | ASSYSTYGGETQY
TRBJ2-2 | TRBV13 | ASSLGLKGATGELF
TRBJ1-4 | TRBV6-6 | ASSYGGEDEKLF
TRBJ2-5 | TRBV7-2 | ASSFSFLETQY
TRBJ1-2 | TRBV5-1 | ASSTGQGAKLGGGYT
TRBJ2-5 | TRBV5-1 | ASSTNSGGAETQY
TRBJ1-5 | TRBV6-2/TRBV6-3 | ASSLGGTSINNQPQH
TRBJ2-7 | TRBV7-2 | ASSFNNGPYEQY
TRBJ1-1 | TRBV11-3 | ASDCPSTTVWSIGSEAF
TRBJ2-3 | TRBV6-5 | ASSYSSSGDTQY
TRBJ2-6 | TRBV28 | ASSIPTSGANVLT
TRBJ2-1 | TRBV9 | ASSVAGGSKQF
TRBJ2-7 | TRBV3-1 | ASSRGTVTYEQY
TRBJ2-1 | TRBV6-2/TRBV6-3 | ASSYLGGDRHNEQF
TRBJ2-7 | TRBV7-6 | ASSYGPPPTWEQY
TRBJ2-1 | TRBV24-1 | TTSGVGQGYNEQF
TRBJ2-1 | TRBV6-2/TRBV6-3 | TSTDRRGDEQF
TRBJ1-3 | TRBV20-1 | SAPTGGNTIY